This T cell receptor (beta chain) was documented in a study of blood T cell repertoires in COVID-19. In assigning cohorts, the study relied on participant-reported clinical history. Per germline, CDR1 SGHTA and CDR2 FQGNSA. The length of the CDR3 is 14 residues. Trimming took 1 base from V and 0 from J, leaving 7 bases between them. Using immunoSEQ multiplex PCR, the repertoire was profiled, and TCRdb retains in-frame clones only, with some absent. The sample has about 270,000 clones, about 87% seen once. V is TRBV7-2 and J is TRBJ2-7; D is unclear. Material: PBMCs or T cells enriched from blood (not recorded which). This clonotype originated in a woman aged 45 to 65 who had recovered from COVID-19. CDR3 coding DNA: TGTGCCAGCAGCTTAGGGGCGAGCTCCTACGAGCAGTACTTC. The encoded protein is CASSLGASSYEQYF.